The next 15 T cell receptor beta chains were all read from a single sample in a study of CD8+ T cells in alopecia areata. cDNA serving as the sequencing template came from extracted, reverse transcribed RNA. TCRdb's copy holds only in-frame clones and misses some; the assay was immunoSEQ multiplex PCR. The table lists some 210,000 clones, around 62% of them singletons. The sample consisted of CD4+ T cells sorted from blood, taken at week 0. Receptor source: a human donor with alopecia areata.

The V gene is TRBV11-2, the J gene TRBJ1-1, with a tentative D call TRBD1 (5 bases). Germline V CDR1 and CDR2: SGHAT, FQNNGV. The CDR3 totals 15 residues. The V end lost 5 bases, the J end lost 1 base, and 14 bases lay between the germline ends. DNA of the CDR3: TGTGCCAGCAGCCTCCGTACGGGGCCGAACACTGAAGCTTTCTTT. Translated, it gives CASSLRTGPNTEAFF.

The V and J genes are TRBV7-8 and TRBJ1-1, with D possibly matching TRBD1 (5 bases). CDR3 length equals 12 residues. Germline V lookup: CDR1 SGHVS, CDR2 FQNEAQ. Deletions cut 6 bases from V and 3 bases from J, with 8 bases between. The CDR3 DNA reads TGTGCCAGCAGACTACAGGACACTGAAGCTTTCTTT. Translating it yields CASRLQDTEAFF.

The rearrangement uses TRBV6-5 and TRBJ1-2; D is perhaps TRBD1 (5 bases). CDR3 length: 14 amino acids. The germline V and J ends were trimmed by 6 bases and 5 bases, with 16 bases remaining between them. Germline CDR1 is MNHEY and CDR2 is SVGAGI. The CDR3 DNA reads as TGTGCCAGCAGCCCCCCCGGGGGTGGGTATGGCTACACCTTC. This translates into CASSPPGGGYGYTF.

This clone has more than one count but fewer than ten. The rearrangement uses TRBV18 and TRBJ2-5, with D possibly matching TRBD2 (6 bases). The germline V gene has CDR1 KGHSH and CDR2 LQKENI. The V end lost 3 bases, the J end lost 3 bases, and 8 bases lay between the germline ends. CDR3 length equals 13 residues. CDR3 in DNA: TGTGCCAGCTCACCGGCGGGGAAAGAGACCCAGTACTTC. Amino acid sequence: CASSPAGKETQYF. Full variable domain (rest looked up from reference TRBV18 and TRBJ2-5): NAGVMQNPRHLVRRRGQEARLRCSPMKGHSHVYWYRQLPEEGLKFMVYLQKENIIDESGMPKERFSAEFPKEGPSILRIQQVVRGDSAAYFCASSPAGKETQYFGPGTRLLVL.

This clone was seen more than once but under ten times. The chain combines TRBV27 with TRBJ1-4, with 8 bases that match TRBD1. This CDR3 spans 15 amino acids. Germline trimming cut 5 bases from V and 4 bases from J; bases unmatched to any gene: 6. Per the germline V gene, CDR1 is MNHEY and CDR2 is SMNVEV (reference sequence). For the CDR3, the DNA is TGTGCCAGCAGTAGGGGACAGGAGCTTAATGAAAAACTGTTTTTT. This codes for CASSRGQELNEKLFF.

This chain links TRBV29-1 with TRBJ1-1; D unresolved. Trimming shortened V by 4 bases and J by 0 bases, and 6 bases separated the two germline ends. The CDR3 runs to 12 residues. The germline V gene encodes CDR1 SQVTM and CDR2 ANQGSEA. CDR3 in DNA: TGCAGCGTTGCCCCCATGAACACTGAAGCTTTCTTT. Translation gives CSVAPMNTEAFF.

The V and J genes are TRBV9 and TRBJ2-3; 10 bases fit TRBD2. CDR1 is SGDLS and CDR2 is YYNGEE in the germline V gene. The CDR3 sequence is 16 residues long. With 4 bases clipped from V and 4 bases from J, the junction kept 9 bases outside the gene matches. The CDR3 sequence: CASSSTPSGGSDTQYF. CDR3 DNA sequence: TGTGCCAGCAGCTCGACGCCTAGCGGGGGCTCAGATACGCAGTATTTT.

The chain combines TRBV6-6 with TRBJ1-2; TRBD1 agrees at 9 bases. Germline values: CDR1 MNHNY, CDR2 SVGAGI (reference sequence). The V and J ends lost 5 bases and 7 bases, in that order; junction bases with no gene match: 5. The CDR3 runs 13 residues. CDR3 protein: CASSPGQGSGYTF. The DNA for the CDR3 is TGTGCCAGCAGTCCGGGACAGGGATCTGGCTACACCTTC.

The rearrangement uses TRBV5-5 and TRBJ1-5; tentatively, D is TRBD1 (5 bases). Trimming took off 3 bases at V and 7 bases at J, with 17 bases between the two ends. The CDR3 is made up of 15 amino acids. The germline CDR1 and CDR2 sequences are SGHKS and YYEKEE (reference sequence). The CDR3 DNA is TGTGCCAGCAGCTCCCAGGGCAGGGAACAGCAGCCCCAGCATTTT. It yields the protein CASSSQGREQQPQHF.

This chain joins TRBV7-3 and TRBJ2-1; TRBD2 agrees at 8 bases. The CDR3 is 16 amino acids. Germline-derived CDR1 and CDR2 are SGHTA and FQGTGA. V dropped 2 bases and J dropped 1; count of bases not matched to a gene: 4. CDR3 residues: CASSLAAGDSYNEQFF. CDR3 DNA: TGTGCCAGCAGCTTAGCAGCGGGAGATTCCTACAATGAGCAGTTCTTC.

J is TRBJ1-1 and V is TRBV4-1; the match to TRBD1 covers 8 bases. The junction had 12 bases not matched to a gene; V was cut back by 3 bases and J by 0 bases. Per the germline V gene, CDR1 is MGHRA and CDR2 is YSYEKL. CDR3 size: 18 residues. In DNA, the CDR3 is TGCGCCAGCAGCCATATTACCCCGGGACAGGAGTTGAACACTGAAGCTTTCTTT. Translated: CASSHITPGQELNTEAFF.

V usage is TRBV7-3 and J usage is TRBJ2-7, with D perhaps matching TRBD1 (5 bases). Germline V gene data show CDR1 as SGHTA and CDR2 as FQGTGA. CDR3 length: 15 residues. Trimming took off 1 base at V and 0 bases at J, with 10 bases between the two ends. Here the CDR3 reads CASSLRAGISYEQYF. The CDR3 bases are TGTGCCAGCAGCTTAAGAGCAGGGATCTCCTACGAGCAGTACTTC.

This chain links TRBV7-9 with TRBJ2-6; unclear D gene. V was clipped by 6 bases and J by 0 bases, with 12 bases between them. The CDR3 sequence is 16 residues long. Germline V gene data show CDR1 as SEHNR and CDR2 as FQNEAQ (reference sequence). The CDR3 sequence is CASSQVSHSGANVLTF. In DNA form, the CDR3 reads TGTGCCAGCAGTCAAGTCAGCCACTCTGGGGCCAACGTCCTGACTTTC.

This chain connects TRBV5-1 to TRBJ2-7; 9 nucleotides align to TRBD1. This CDR3 spans 16 amino acids. The germline V gene has CDR1 SGHRS and CDR2 YFSETQ. The ends lost 4 bases at V and 0 bases at J; junction bases unmatched: 8. The CDR3 reads CASSVEGTGLSYEQYF. The CDR3 DNA reads TGCGCCAGCAGCGTGGAAGGGACAGGGCTCTCCTACGAGCAGTACTTC.

The V and J genes are TRBV6-1 and TRBJ1-2; D is ambiguous. Trimming stripped 5 bases from V and 3 bases from J, with 10 bases between. Germline assignment: CDR1 MNHNS and CDR2 SASEGT. CDR3 length: 13 amino acids. This chain's CDR3 is CASSLDGDYGYTF. The CDR3 nucleotides read TGTGCCAGCAGTTTGGACGGCGACTATGGCTACACCTTC.